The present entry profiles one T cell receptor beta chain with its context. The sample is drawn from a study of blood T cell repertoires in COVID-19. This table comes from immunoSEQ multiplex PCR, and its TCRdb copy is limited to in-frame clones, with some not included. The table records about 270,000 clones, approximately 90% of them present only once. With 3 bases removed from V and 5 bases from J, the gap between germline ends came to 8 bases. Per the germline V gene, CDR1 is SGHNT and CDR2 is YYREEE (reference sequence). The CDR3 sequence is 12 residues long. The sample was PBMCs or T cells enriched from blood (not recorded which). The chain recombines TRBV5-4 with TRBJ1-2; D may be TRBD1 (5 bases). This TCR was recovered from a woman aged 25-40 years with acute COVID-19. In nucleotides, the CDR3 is TGTGCCAGCAGCTCGACAGTTTATGGCTACACCTTC. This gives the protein CASSSTVYGYTF.